This TCR beta chain was captured by sequencing in a study of CXCR3-negative and CXCR3-positive naive CD8 T cells. The V gene's germline CDR1 is SQVTM and CDR2 ANQGSEA. CDR3 size: 16 residues. General study points: CXCR3-positive naive cells had TRB CDR3s that were more hydrophobic than CXCR3-negative naive cells had. Partly lower CXCR3 expression followed cryopreservation, and most assays relied on fresh PBMCs. Each naive subset displayed comparably high diversity, whereas memory CD8+ cells displayed much lower diversity.

Details on this clonotype: No antigen is known for it.

Definition of naive CD8+ T cells rested on a CD45RO-CCR7+CD27+CD95- profile. The TRB cDNA libraries were prepared by 5' RACE with UMI labels. TCRdb re-analyzed the 5' RACE reads; it lists each CDR3 protein once, without DNA. The data include roughly 86,000 distinct CDR3 sequences; the top ten clones carry about 1.1%. The clonotype comes from a human donor in good health. Some clones in this sample may be carry-over from other donors' samples. The sample comprised naive CXCR3- CD8+ T cells from blood. As to subset: CD45RO-CCR7+CD27+CD95- naive CD8+ T cells lacking CXCR3 (TNR3-). V usage is TRBV29-1 and J usage is TRBJ2-7; TCRdb calls TRBD1, which cannot be checked without DNA. CDR3 sequence: CSVEGSGPVESYEQYF.